The 3 T cell receptor beta chains listed next were all sequenced from one sample in a study of patients and donors after allogeneic stem cell transplantation (dated by TCRdb to about 2020). Library creation used RT-PCR. For sequencing, a NextSeq 550 was employed. TCRdb redid the processing of the public reads, applying fastp at Q25 and MiXCR, and retained in-frame beta chains. Rows matching on CDR3 protein sequence are summarized as one entry with the most common DNA and genes. This sample gives 150,000 to 200,000 distinct CDR3 sequences in total; approximately 30% of them show up just once. The top ten constitute approximately 3.5% of the sample. Material: blood, either unsorted or a sorted T cell fraction (not recorded which). The receptors come from a human donor who was either an allogeneic HSCT recipient or a stem cell or donor lymphocyte infusion donor (not recorded which). It is not recorded whose cells these are; they may come from a transplant donor.

The chain has TRBV7-2 and TRBJ2-3; D is perhaps TRBD2 (6 bases). The CDR3 consists of 17 residues. Germline loops: CDR1 SGHTA, CDR2 FQGNSA. V was pared by 5 bases and J by 1 base, with 19 bases between. The CDR3 bases are TGTGCCAGCAGCCAACGTCAAGGGACTTTGGGCACAGATACGCAGTATTTT. Translated: CASSQRQGTLGTDTQYF.

The chain uses TRBV12-3 or TRBV12-4 and TRBJ2-5; 7 bases are shared with TRBD1. The CDR3 spans 14 residues. V was clipped by 6 bases and J by 3 bases; unmatched bases: 7. CDR3 region: CASRPGTAKETQYF. CDR3 bases: TGTGCCAGCAGACCCGGGACAGCAAAAGAGACCCAGTACTTC.

The chain uses TRBV20-1 and TRBJ2-3; 9 nucleotides agree with TRBD2. Germline V lookup: CDR1 DFQATT, CDR2 SNEGSKA (reference sequence). The V gene end was trimmed by 5 bases and the J gene end by 4 bases; junction bases not matched to a gene: 4. CDR3 length equals 13 residues. The CDR3 sequence: CSAFSGRADTQYF. In DNA, the CDR3 is TGCAGTGCTTTTAGCGGGAGAGCAGATACGCAGTATTTT.